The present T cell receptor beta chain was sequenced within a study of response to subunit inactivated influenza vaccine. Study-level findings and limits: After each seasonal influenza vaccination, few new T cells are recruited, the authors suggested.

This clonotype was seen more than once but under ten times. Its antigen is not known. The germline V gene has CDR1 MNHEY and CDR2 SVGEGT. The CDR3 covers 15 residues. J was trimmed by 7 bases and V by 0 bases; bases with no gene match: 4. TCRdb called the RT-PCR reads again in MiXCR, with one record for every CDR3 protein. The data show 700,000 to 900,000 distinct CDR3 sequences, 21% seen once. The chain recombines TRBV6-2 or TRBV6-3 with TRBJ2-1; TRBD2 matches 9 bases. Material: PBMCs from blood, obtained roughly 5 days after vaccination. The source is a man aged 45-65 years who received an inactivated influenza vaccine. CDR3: CASSYSGAGGNEQFF. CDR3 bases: TGTGCCAGCAGTTACTCAGGAGCGGGAGGAAATGAGCAGTTCTTC.